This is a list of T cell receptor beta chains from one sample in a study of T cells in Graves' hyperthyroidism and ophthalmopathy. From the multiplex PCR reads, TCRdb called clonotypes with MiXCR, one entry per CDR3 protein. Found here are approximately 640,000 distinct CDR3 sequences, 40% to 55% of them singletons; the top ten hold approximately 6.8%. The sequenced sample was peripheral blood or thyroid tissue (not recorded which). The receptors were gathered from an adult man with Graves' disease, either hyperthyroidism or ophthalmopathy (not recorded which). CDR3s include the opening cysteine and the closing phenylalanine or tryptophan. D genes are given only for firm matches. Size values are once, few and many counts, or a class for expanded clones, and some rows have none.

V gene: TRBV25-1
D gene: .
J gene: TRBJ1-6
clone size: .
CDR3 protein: CATATGGNSPLHF
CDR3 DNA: TGTGCCACCGCGACAGGTGGAAATTCACCCCTCCACTTT

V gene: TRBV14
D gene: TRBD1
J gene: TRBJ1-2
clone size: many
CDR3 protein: CASSQVGTGYYGYTF
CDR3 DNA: TGTGCCAGCAGCCAAGTTGGGACAGGGTATTATGGCTACACCTTC

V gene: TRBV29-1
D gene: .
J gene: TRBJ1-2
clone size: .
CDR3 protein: CSVEGIGYGYTF
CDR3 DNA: TGCAGCGTTGAAGGAATTGGCTATGGCTACACCTTC

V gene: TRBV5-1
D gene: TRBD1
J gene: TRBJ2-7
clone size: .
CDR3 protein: CASSRGQPYEQYF
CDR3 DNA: TGCGCCAGCAGCAGGGGACAGCCCTACGAGCAGTACTTC

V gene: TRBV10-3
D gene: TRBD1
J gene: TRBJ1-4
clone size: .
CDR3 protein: CAISDRWLQGSSDATNEKLFF
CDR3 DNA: TGTGCCATCAGTGATAGGTGGCTACAGGGGTCGAGCGATGCAACTAATGAAAAACTGTTTTTT

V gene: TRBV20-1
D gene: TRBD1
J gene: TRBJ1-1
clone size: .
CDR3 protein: CSARDPDRGNTEAFF
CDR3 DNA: TGCAGTGCTAGAGATCCCGACAGGGGGAACACTGAAGCTTTCTTT

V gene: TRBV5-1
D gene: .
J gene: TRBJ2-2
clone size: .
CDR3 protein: CASGQSSGELFF
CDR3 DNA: TGCGCCAGCGGCCAGAGTTCCGGGGAGCTGTTTTTT

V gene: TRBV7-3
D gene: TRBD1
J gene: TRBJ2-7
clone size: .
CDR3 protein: CASSPTGTGEDQYF
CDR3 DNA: TGTGCCAGCAGCCCTACCGGGACAGGGGAAGACCAGTACTTC

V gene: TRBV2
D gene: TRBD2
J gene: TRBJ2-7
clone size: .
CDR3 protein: CASRELAGYSYEQYF
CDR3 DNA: TGTGCCAGCAGAGAACTAGCGGGCTACTCCTACGAGCAGTACTTC

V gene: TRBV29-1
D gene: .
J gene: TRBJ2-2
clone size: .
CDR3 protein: CSVGELFF
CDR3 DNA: TGCAGCGTTGGGGAGCTGTTTTTT

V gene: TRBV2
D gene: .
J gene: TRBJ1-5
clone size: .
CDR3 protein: CASSPPLRPGQPQHF
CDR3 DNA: TGTGCCAGCTCACCACCCCTCCGCCCCGGTCAGCCCCAGCATTTT

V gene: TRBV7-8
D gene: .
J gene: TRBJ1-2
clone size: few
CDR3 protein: CASTPAGYNYGYTF
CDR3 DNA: TGTGCCAGCACCCCCGCCGGTTACAACTATGGCTACACCTTC

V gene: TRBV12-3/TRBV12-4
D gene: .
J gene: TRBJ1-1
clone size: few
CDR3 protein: CASSPHRATEAFF
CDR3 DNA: TGTGCCAGCAGCCCTCACAGGGCCACTGAAGCTTTCTTT

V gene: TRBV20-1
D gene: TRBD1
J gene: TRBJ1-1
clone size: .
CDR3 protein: CSARPLQGARTEAFF
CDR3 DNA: TGCAGTGCTAGACCCCTACAGGGGGCAAGGACTGAAGCTTTCTTT

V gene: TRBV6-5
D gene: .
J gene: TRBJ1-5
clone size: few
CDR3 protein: CASSPDPRGNQPQHF
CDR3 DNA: TGTGCCAGCTCCCCAGACCCACGGGGCAATCAGCCCCAGCATTTT

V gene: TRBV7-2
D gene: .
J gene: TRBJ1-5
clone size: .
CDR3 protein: CASSTSDQPQHF
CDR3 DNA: TGTGCCAGCAGCACCTCGGATCAGCCCCAGCATTTT

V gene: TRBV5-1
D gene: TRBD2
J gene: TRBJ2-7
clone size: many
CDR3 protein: CASSLDSGPHYEQYF
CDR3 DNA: TGCGCCAGCAGCTTGGATAGCGGGCCTCACTACGAGCAGTACTTC

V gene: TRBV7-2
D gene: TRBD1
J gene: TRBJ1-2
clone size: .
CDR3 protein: CASSLLGGSAGQGDGYTF
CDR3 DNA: TGTGCCAGCAGCTTACTGGGGGGCAGCGCAGGACAGGGCGATGGCTACACCTTC

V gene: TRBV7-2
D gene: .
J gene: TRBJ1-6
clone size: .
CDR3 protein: CASSSPRGWGYSYNSPLHF
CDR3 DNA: TGTGCCAGCAGCTCGCCACGGGGGTGGGGTTACTCCTATAATTCACCCCTCCACTTT

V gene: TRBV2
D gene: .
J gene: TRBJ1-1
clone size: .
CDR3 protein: CASSERTVGAFF
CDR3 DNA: TGTGCCAGCAGTGAGAGGACAGTGGGAGCTTTCTTT

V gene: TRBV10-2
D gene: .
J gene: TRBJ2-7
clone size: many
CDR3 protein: CASGDRRREQYF
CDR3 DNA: TGCGCCAGCGGAGACCGACGCCGCGAGCAGTACTTC

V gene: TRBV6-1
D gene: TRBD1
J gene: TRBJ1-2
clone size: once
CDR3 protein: CASSEEGASSYGYTF
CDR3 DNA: TGTGCCAGCAGTGAAGAGGGGGCGAGCAGCTATGGCTACACCTTC

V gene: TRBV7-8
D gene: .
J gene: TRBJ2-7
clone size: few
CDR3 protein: CASSPHHPTYEQYF
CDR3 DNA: TGTGCCAGCAGCCCCCACCACCCAACCTACGAGCAGTACTTC

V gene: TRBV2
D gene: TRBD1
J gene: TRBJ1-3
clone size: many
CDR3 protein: CASSGTVRGNTIYF
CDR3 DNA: TGTGCCAGCAGCGGGACAGTGAGAGGAAACACCATATATTTT

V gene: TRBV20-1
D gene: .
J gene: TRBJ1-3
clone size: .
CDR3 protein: CSASLLRGTGNTIYF
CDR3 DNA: TGCAGTGCTAGTTTACTCAGGGGAACTGGAAACACCATATATTTT

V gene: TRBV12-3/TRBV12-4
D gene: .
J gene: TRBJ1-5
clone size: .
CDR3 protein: CASSPATYNQPQHF
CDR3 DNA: TGTGCCAGCAGTCCTGCCACTTACAATCAGCCCCAGCATTTT

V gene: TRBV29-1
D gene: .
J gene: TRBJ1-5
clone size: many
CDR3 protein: CSEKQRSNQPQHF
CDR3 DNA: TGCAGCGAAAAACAGCGTAGCAATCAGCCCCAGCATTTT

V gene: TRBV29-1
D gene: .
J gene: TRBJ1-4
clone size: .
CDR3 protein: CSVLGPAIENEKLFF
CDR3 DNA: TGCAGCGTATTGGGACCGGCAATTGAGAATGAAAAACTGTTTTTT

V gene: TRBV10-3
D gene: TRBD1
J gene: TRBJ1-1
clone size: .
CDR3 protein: CAISLQGPGTEAFF
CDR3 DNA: TGTGCCATCAGTCTACAGGGGCCGGGGACTGAAGCTTTCTTT

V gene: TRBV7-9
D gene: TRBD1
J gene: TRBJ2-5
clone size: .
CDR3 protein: CASTPGQPQETQYF
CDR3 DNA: TGTGCCAGCACCCCGGGACAGCCACAAGAGACCCAGTACTTC

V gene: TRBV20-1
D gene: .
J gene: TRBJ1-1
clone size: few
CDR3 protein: CSAPTGSEAFF
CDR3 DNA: TGCAGTGCGCCTACAGGATCTGAAGCTTTCTTT

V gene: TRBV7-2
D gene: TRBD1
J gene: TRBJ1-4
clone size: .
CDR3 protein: CASSAPGQGAILANEKLFF
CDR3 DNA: TGTGCCAGCAGCGCCCCGGGACAGGGGGCCATCTTAGCAAATGAAAAACTGTTTTTT

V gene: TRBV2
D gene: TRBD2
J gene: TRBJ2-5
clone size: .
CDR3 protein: CASSEAWRLAGGSGETQYF
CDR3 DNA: TGTGCCAGCAGTGAAGCGTGGCGGCTAGCGGGAGGGTCGGGAGAGACCCAGTACTTC

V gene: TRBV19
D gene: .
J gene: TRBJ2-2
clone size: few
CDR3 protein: CASSMGVGLTGELFF
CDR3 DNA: TGTGCCAGTAGTATGGGCGTAGGACTCACCGGGGAGCTGTTTTTT

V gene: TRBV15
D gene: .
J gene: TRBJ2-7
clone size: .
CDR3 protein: CATSRDSAGSYEQYF
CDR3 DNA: TGTGCCACCAGCAGAGATTCGGCAGGCTCCTACGAGCAGTACTTC

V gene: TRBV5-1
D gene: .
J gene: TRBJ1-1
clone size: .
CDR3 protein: CASSLLTFSNTEAFF
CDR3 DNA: TGCGCCAGCAGCTTGCTGACGTTTTCGAACACTGAAGCTTTCTTT

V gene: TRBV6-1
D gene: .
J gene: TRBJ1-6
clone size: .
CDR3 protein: CASRGVALGNSPLHF
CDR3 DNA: TGTGCCAGCCGGGGGGTGGCTCTGGGTAATTCACCCCTCCACTTT

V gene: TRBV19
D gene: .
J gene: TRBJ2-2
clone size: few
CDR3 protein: CASSIDNANTGELFF
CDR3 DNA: TGTGCCAGTAGTATCGACAACGCGAACACCGGGGAGCTGTTTTTT

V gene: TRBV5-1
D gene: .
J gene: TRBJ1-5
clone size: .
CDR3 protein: CASSLDGQSNQPQHF
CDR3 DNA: TGTGCCAGCAGCTTAGATGGCCAAAGCAATCAGCCCCAGCATTTT

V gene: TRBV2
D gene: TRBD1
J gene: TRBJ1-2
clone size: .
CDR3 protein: CASRATGDGTYGYTF
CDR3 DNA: TGTGCCAGCAGAGCGACAGGGGACGGGACCTATGGCTACACCTTC

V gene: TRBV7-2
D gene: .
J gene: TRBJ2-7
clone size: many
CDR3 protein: CASSLGRGSEQYF
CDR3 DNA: TGTGCCAGCAGCTTAGGGCGGGGTAGTGAGCAGTACTTC

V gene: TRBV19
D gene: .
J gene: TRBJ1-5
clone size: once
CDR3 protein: CATTGILRQPQHF
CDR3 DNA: TGTGCTACGACAGGAATCCTTCGACAGCCCCAGCATTTT

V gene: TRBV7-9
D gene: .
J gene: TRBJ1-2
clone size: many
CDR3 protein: CASSPQGSHGYTF
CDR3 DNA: TGTGCCAGCAGCCCCCAGGGGAGCCATGGCTACACCTTC

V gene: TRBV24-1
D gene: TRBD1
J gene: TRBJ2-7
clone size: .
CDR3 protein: CATSDLQGTASSYEQYF
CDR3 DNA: TGTGCCACCAGTGATCTCCAAGGGACAGCGAGCTCCTACGAGCAGTACTTC

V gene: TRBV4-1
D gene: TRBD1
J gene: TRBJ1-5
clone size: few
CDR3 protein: CASSGDRAPQPQHF
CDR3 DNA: TGCGCCAGCAGCGGCGACAGGGCCCCTCAGCCCCAGCATTTT

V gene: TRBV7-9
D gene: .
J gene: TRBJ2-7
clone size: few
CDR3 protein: CASSSRSCEQYF
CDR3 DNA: TGTGCCAGCAGCTCCAGATCCTGCGAGCAGTACTTC

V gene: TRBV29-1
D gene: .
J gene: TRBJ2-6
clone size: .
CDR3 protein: CSVTGGARANVLTF
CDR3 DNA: TGCAGCGTAACAGGGGGGGCGCGGGCCAACGTCCTGACTTTC

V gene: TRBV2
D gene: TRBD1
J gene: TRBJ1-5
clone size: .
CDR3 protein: CASSEDRGIRQPQHF
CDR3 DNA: TGTGCCAGCAGTGAGGACAGGGGCATTCGGCAGCCCCAGCATTTT

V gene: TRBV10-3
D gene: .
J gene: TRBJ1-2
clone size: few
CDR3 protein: CAISESGGTNYGYTF
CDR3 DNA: TGTGCCATCAGTGAGTCCGGGGGGACGAACTATGGCTACACCTTC

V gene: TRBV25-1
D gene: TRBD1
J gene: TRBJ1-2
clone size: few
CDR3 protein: CASSGEQGNYGYTF
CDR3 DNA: TGTGCCAGCAGTGGGGAACAGGGGAACTATGGCTACACCTTC

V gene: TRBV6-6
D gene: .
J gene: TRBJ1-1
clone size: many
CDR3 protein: CASSLGSFTEAFF
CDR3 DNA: TGTGCCAGCAGCCTAGGAAGCTTCACTGAAGCTTTCTTT

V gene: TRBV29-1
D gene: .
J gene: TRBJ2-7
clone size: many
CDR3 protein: CSVVEGGGISYEQYF
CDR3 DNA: TGCAGCGTTGTCGAAGGCGGCGGGATCTCCTACGAGCAGTACTTC

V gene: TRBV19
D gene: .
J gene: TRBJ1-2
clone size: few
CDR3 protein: CASRAGYGYGYTF
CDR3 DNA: TGTGCCAGTCGAGCAGGGTATGGCTATGGCTACACCTTC